The sequence of this T cell receptor (beta chain) was determined in a study of blood T cell repertoires in COVID-19. CDR1 is SGHTA and CDR2 is FQGNSA in the germline V gene. V shed 5 bases and J shed 0 bases, with 11 bases lying between them. CDR3 length equals 15 residues. Some clones are missing from TCRdb's copy, which holds only in-frame ones; the method was immunoSEQ multiplex PCR. The table records 90,000 to 120,000 clones, more than 80% of them present only once. The sequencing input was peripheral blood. This TCR was sampled from a man in his forties with active or convalescent COVID-19. The genes are TRBV7-2 and TRBJ2-1; TRBD2 is a possible D gene (6 bases). Here the CDR3 DNA reads TGTGCCAGCAGCACAGCGGGTAGCTCCTACAATGAGCAGTTCTTC. Amino acids: CASSTAGSSYNEQFF.